This T cell receptor beta chain derives from a study of shared clonotypes between healthy human individuals. As for the study in general: CD8 memory received one plate per donor, CD8 naive two, CD4 memory three and CD4 naive three. The study's findings and limits: Richness estimates generally favored naive over memory subsets. A handful of donors showed sharing of about 4.8% of naive CD4 clonotypes.

CDR1 is SQVTM, CDR2 ANQGSEA, per germline. The CDR3 length is 14 residues. With 2 bases removed from V and 4 bases from J, the gap between germline ends came to 11 bases. The repertoire was sequenced with immunoSEQ multiplex PCR; TCRdb's copy has only in-frame clones and lacks some. The profile covers approximately 710,000 clones, with roughly 91% appearing a single time and 30% to 40% taken by the ten largest. CCR7-negative CD45RA+ TemRA cells were combined with CD45RO+ cells to form CD8 memory. Comment on this clone: The antigen is undetermined.

This sequence joins TRBV29-1 and TRBJ1-4; no definite D call. The receptor's source is a man in his late teens or twenties in good health. Some clones in this sample may be carry-over from other donors' samples. Input material: memory CD8+ T cells from PBMCs. This sample's subset: CD45RO+ cells pooled with CCR7-negative TemRA cells. The CDR3 nucleotides read TGCAGCGTTGAAAGGCCTTGGGATAATGAAAAACTGTTTTTT. The encoded protein is CSVERPWDNEKLFF.